The next 21 T cell receptor beta chains were all read from a single sample in a study of blood T cells in healthy people across ages. The use of a sample-barcoded 5' primer and a J-beta primer mix characterized a second PCR of about 6 to 11 cycles. Each CDR3 protein gets one entry after TCRdb re-called the 5' RACE reads with MiXCR. The table lists about 800,000 distinct CDR3 sequences, more than 45% of them singletons. Source material: blood. These receptors were collected from a man aged 25 to 40 in good health.

The V gene is TRBV5-1, the J gene TRBJ2-3, with TRBD1 identical over 8 bases. The CDR3 contains 15 residues. CDR1 and CDR2 from the germline V gene are SGHRS and YFSETQ. The J segment lost 1 base and the V segment lost 2 bases, leaving 3 bases of the junction unmatched. Here the CDR3 DNA reads TGCGCCAGCAGCTTTCAGGGGGCGCGCACAGATACGCAGTATTTT. It encodes CASSFQGARTDTQYF. The full variable domain, with the rest looked up from reference TRBV5-1 and TRBJ2-3, is KAGVTQTPRYLIKTRGQQVTLSCSPISGHRSVSWYQQTPGQGLQFLFEYFSETQRNKGNFPGRFSGRQFSNSRSEMNVSTLELGDSALYLCASSFQGARTDTQYFGPGTRLTVL.

This clonotype appeared a few times. The gene calls are TRBV28 and TRBJ2-7, with D possibly matching TRBD1 (6 bases). The CDR3 totals 15 residues. CDR1 MDHEN and CDR2 SYDVKM come from the germline V gene. V lost 2 bases and J lost 3, with 14 bases in between. CDR3 bases: TGTGCCAGCAGTTTACCAGGGGCTAACGTCTACGAGCAGTACTTC. Translated, it gives CASSLPGANVYEQYF. Supplemented by reference TRBV28 and TRBJ2-7, the full variable domain reads DVKVTQSSRYLVKRTGEKVFLECVQDMDHENMFWYRQDPGLGLRLIYFSYDVKMKEKGDIPEGYSVSREKKERFSLILESASTNQTSMYLCASSLPGANVYEQYFGPGTRLTVT.

The rearrangement links TRBV15 to TRBJ2-7; D may be TRBD2 (6 bases). This CDR3 comprises 14 residues. Germline CDR1 is LNHNV and CDR2 is YYDKDF (reference sequence). V was cut by 1 base and J by 2 bases, with 9 bases left in between. The CDR3 nucleotides are TGTGCCACCAGCAGAGGTAGCGGTACCTACGAGCAGTACTTC. Translating gives CATSRGSGTYEQYF.

This chain joins TRBV6-1 and TRBJ2-3; 10 nucleotides line up with TRBD2. In germline, CDR1 is MNHNS, CDR2 SASEGT. This CDR3 has 14 amino acids. The J segment lost 2 bases and the V segment lost 9 bases, leaving 5 bases of the junction unmatched. The CDR3 spells CARRTSGFTDTQYF. The CDR3 DNA reads as TGTGCCAGACGGACTAGCGGATTCACAGATACGCAGTATTTT.

This clonotype appeared a few times. The rearrangement uses TRBV7-2 and TRBJ2-7; 9 nucleotides align to TRBD2. Germline assignment: CDR1 SGHTA and CDR2 FQGNSA. V trimming: 5 bases; J trimming: 0 bases; junction bases outside the gene matches: 2. The CDR3 runs 14 residues. DNA for the CDR3: TGTGCCAGCAGCCCTAGCGGGGTCTCCTACGAGCAGTACTTC. It encodes CASSPSGVSYEQYF. Complete variable domain (other parts from reference TRBV7-2 and TRBJ2-7): GAGVSQSPSNKVTEKGKDVELRCDPISGHTALYWYRQSLGQGLEFLIYFQGNSAPDKSGLPSDRFSAERTGGSVSTLTIQRTQQEDSAVYLCASSPSGVSYEQYFGPGTRLTVT.

The gene calls are TRBV7-3 and TRBJ1-1; D not resolved. Trimming left V 0 bases short and J 5 bases short, with 13 bases between. CDR3 length: 15 amino acids. Germline-derived CDR1 and CDR2 are SGHTA and FQGTGA. The CDR3 bases are TGTGCCAGCAGCTTAACCGGTTTTGGGCGGACTGAAGCTTTCTTT. It translates to CASSLTGFGRTEAFF.

The rearrangement joins TRBV20-1 to TRBJ2-1; TRBD2 aligns across 8 bases. V was clipped by 6 bases and J by 10 bases; unmatched bases: 14. This CDR3 contains 14 residues. Germline V gene lookup returns CDR1 DFQATT and CDR2 SNEGSKA (reference sequence). The chain's CDR3 is CSASSFAGGGEQFF. For the CDR3, the DNA is TGCAGTGCCAGCAGCTTCGCGGGAGGCGGGGAGCAGTTCTTC.

The chain employs TRBV7-9 and TRBJ2-1, with 7 bases that match TRBD1. The CDR3 loop spans 19 amino acids. The germline CDR1 and CDR2 sequences are SEHNR and FQNEAQ (reference sequence). After removal of 1 base from V and 9 bases from J, the junction contained 21 bases not matched to a gene. The CDR3 reads CASSLVRGGRSRGRGEQFF. As DNA, the CDR3 is TGTGCCAGCAGCTTAGTACGAGGGGGCAGGAGTAGAGGAAGAGGTGAGCAGTTCTTC.

The V gene is TRBV9, the J gene TRBJ2-5; 14 nucleotides line up with TRBD2. The CDR3 is 14 residues long. J gave up 13 bases and V 4 bases, and 9 bases lay outside the gene matches. The V gene's germline CDR1 is SGDLS and CDR2 YYNGEE. The CDR3 DNA follows: TGTGCCAGCAGCCAAACGGGACTAGCGGGAGCTCTGTACTTC. This codes for CASSQTGLAGALYF.

The chain couples TRBV6-2 or TRBV6-3 to TRBJ1-1; D is perhaps TRBD1 (5 bases). The V end was cut by 6 bases, the J end by 6 bases, with 8 bases between. The CDR3 totals 11 residues. From germline, CDR1 is MNHEY and CDR2 SVGEGT. The CDR3 region is CASSTGPEAFF. In nucleotides, the CDR3 is TGTGCCAGCAGCACAGGCCCTGAAGCTTTCTTT.

DNA of the CDR3: TGCGCCAGCTCCCTGGACAGGCTCGAGCAGTTCTTC. Residues: CASSLDRLEQFF. The chain uses TRBV5-1 and TRBJ2-1, with TRBD1 matching 7 bases. The germline gives CDR1 SGHRS, CDR2 YFSETQ. There are 12 residues in the CDR3. Trimming took 7 bases from V and 10 from J; bases not matched to a gene: 8.

This clonotype was counted a few times. The V and J genes are TRBV4-3 and TRBJ2-3; tentative D call: TRBD2 (6 bases). The CDR3 loop spans 16 amino acids. Trimming shortened V by 5 bases and J by 4 bases, and 19 bases separated the two germline ends. Germline V gene sequence: CDR1 LGHNA, CDR2 YSLEER. The CDR3 sequence: CASSGAANSGSDTQYF. The CDR3 nucleotides are TGCGCCAGCAGCGGGGCCGCGAATAGCGGATCAGATACGCAGTATTTT.

The chain uses TRBV6-2 or TRBV6-3 and TRBJ2-4; 12 positions agree with TRBD1. Germline CDR1 MNHEY, CDR2 SVGEGT. Losses at the gene ends were 2 bases for V and 1 base for J; bases not matched to a gene: 6. The CDR3 sequence is 18 residues long. As DNA, the CDR3 is TGTGCCAGCAGTTACACGAAGGGACAGGGGGCGGCCAAAAACATTCAGTACTTC. This encodes CASSYTKGQGAAKNIQYF.

The genes are TRBV20-1 and TRBJ2-5; 9 nucleotides align to TRBD2. The CDR3 loop spans 17 amino acids. Germline values: CDR1 DFQATT, CDR2 SNEGSKA (reference sequence). Trimming at V came to 3 bases and at J to 11 bases, leaving 22 bases not matched to a gene. Here the CDR3 DNA reads TGCAGTGCTAGGCCCCAAGGAGCGGGGGGTCTCCGGTATGAGCAGTACTTC. Protein product: CSARPQGAGGLRYEQYF.

The chain uses TRBV10-3 and TRBJ2-5, with TRBD2 matching over 7 bases. From germline, CDR1 is ENHRY and CDR2 SYGVKD. The CDR3 runs to 17 residues. The trim removed 2 bases at V and 5 bases at J, leaving 14 bases unmatched. The CDR3 DNA follows: TGTGCCATCAGTGAGCCCACCCGGGACTACTTACTTGAGACCCAGTACTTC. Translated, it gives CAISEPTRDYLLETQYF.

This clonotype was seen only a few times. The V call is TRBV7-9, the J call TRBJ1-5, with D unresolved. Trimming stripped 8 bases from V and 0 bases from J, with 11 bases between. The CDR3 is 14 amino acids. In germline, CDR1 is SEHNR, CDR2 FQNEAQ (reference sequence). The CDR3 reads CASGGQYSNQPQHF. The CDR3, as DNA: TGTGCCAGCGGTGGGCAGTATAGCAATCAGCCCCAGCATTTT.

This chain joins TRBV7-6 and TRBJ2-1, with D possibly being TRBD2 (7 bases). Germline CDR1 and CDR2: SGHVS and FNYEAQ. The CDR3 consists of 13 residues. The V end lost 6 bases, the J end lost 9 bases, and 15 bases lay between the germline ends. CDR3 region: CASRGGPSGEQFF. As DNA, the CDR3 is TGTGCCAGCAGGGGGGGGCCGTCTGGTGAGCAGTTCTTC.

With regard to this clonotype: A read error may account for a junction end that differs from germline. The chain employs TRBV7-8 and TRBJ2-1, with D perhaps matching TRBD2 (6 bases). Per the germline V gene, CDR1 is SGHVS and CDR2 is FQNEAQ. The CDR3 has 16 residues. This CDR3 reads CAGSLAERLGYNEQFF. CDR3 coding DNA: TGTGCCGGCAGCTTAGCGGAGAGGCTGGGGTACAATGAGCAGTTCTTC.

This clonotype was seen once. V gene TRBV14 combines with J gene TRBJ2-1, with 7 bases that match TRBD1. The V and J ends lost 4 bases and 4 bases, in that order; junction bases with no gene match: 4. Germline CDR1 reads SGHDN; CDR2 reads FVKESK. The CDR3 contains 14 residues. The CDR3 spells CASSLQTGYNEQFF. CDR3 coding DNA: TGTGCCAGCAGCCTTCAGACAGGGTACAATGAGCAGTTCTTC.

This clonotype was seen a single time. This chain uses TRBV5-1 with TRBJ2-7; maybe TRBD2 (5 bases). V lost 3 bases, J lost 3 bases, and 16 bases lay in between. This CDR3 is 15 amino acids long. Germline assignment: CDR1 SGHRS and CDR2 YFSETQ. CDR3 protein: CASSSSTTTLYEQYF. As DNA, the CDR3 is TGCGCCAGCAGCTCCTCGACTACTACTCTCTACGAGCAGTACTTC.

Only a few counts were recorded for this clonotype. This rearrangement joins TRBV29-1 to TRBJ2-2, with D tentatively TRBD1 (6 bases). CDR1 is SQVTM, CDR2 ANQGSEA, per germline. Deletions cut 4 bases from V and 0 bases from J, with 9 bases between. The CDR3 loop spans 14 amino acids. The CDR3 nucleotides are TGCAGCGTTGCCGGACAGTCGAACACCGGGGAGCTGTTTTTT. It translates to CSVAGQSNTGELFF.